This TCR beta chain comes out of a study of T cells in Graves' hyperthyroidism and ophthalmopathy (dated by TCRdb to between 2018 and 2021). Background on the whole study: Peripheral blood samples were taken at the time of initial diagnosis, prior to any treatment. To identify TCR V-J signatures that set the groups apart, the researchers used a discovery cohort of 95 to 100 patients, made up of around 42 with Graves' ophthalmopathy and 57 with stable Graves' hyperthyroidism. An independent validation cohort of under 20 hyperthyroidism patients and about 16 patients who later progressed to ophthalmopathy tested prospective prediction of ophthalmopathy. For training and testing, the roughly 97 patients in the discovery cohort were randomly divided in a 7:3 ratio. In roughly six Graves' hyperthyroidism patients, the study also compared T-cell repertoires from thyroid tissue with T-cell repertoires from blood. After blood sampling, hyperthyroidism patients were treated with methimazole at a starting dose of 30 mg daily, and ophthalmopathy patients were treated with high-dose intravenous methylprednisolone. According to the paper, TCR Vbeta CDR3 sequencing was carried out on 135 peripheral blood samples, which came from under 50 ophthalmopathy, around 74 hyperthyroidism and roughly 17 progressor patients. General findings and caveats noted by the study authors: Most expanded thyroid clonotypes (frequency above 0.001) were also detected in blood, suggesting blood repertoires may reflect thyroid immune responses. A model built on a 13 V-J signature distinguished ophthalmopathy from stable hyperthyroidism, reaching over 85% sensitivity and around 82% specificity in cross-validation and 80%/75% in testing. In validation, progression to ophthalmopathy was predicted by the model with 70.59% sensitivity and 72.22% specificity, a median of around 6.5 months before onset. No statistical method was used to fix the sample size in advance, and group allocation was not hidden from the investigators.

Inclusive of the bounding cysteine and phenylalanine, the CDR3 is 15 residues long. The CDR3 DNA has 45 bases and is translated from base 1. V loses 6 bases of germline sequence and J loses 7 bases, and the interval between the two ends is 22 bases. TCR beta CDR3 regions were amplified from RNA transcripts. A first-round RT-PCR of the TCR CDR3 used the HTBI primer set with the Qiagen OneStep RT-PCR kit. A second multiplex PCR round built the libraries, followed by size selection and purification. Sequencing of the libraries was done on an Illumina HiSeq2000 using paired-end 100 bp reads. The study's own analysis went as follows. Raw data were processed with SOAPnuke, discarding reads with adapters, uncalled bases, mean Phred below 15, or no exact constant-primer or identifier match. High-quality paired reads were merged using COPE v1.2.5, and each unique nucleotide sequence was defined as a clonotype. MiTCR v1.1 was used to align the clonotypes against IMGT TRBV, TRBD and TRBJ reference segments. Analysis was restricted to V-J combinations with a frequency above 0.0001, which covered over 98% of repertoires. A TCS score was defined as the ratio between F50 (clonal expansion) and ExV (chaos), using BLOSUM62-based TCRdist between CDR3 peptides within each V-J. Welch's t-statistics and random forest reduced roughly 530 V-J features to about 13, which were used in a naive Bayes classifier (R e1071). The Morisita-Horn index was used to measure how similar the thyroid and blood repertoires were. TCRdb reprocessed the public reads (quality trimming at Q25 with fastp, clone calling with MiXCR) and kept in-frame beta chains. Each CDR3 protein gets just one entry, which takes the most common genes and DNA from the rows behind it. In this record, the V and J calls reflect TCRdb's handling and not the investigators' own analysis. In this sample the table shows roughly 560,000 distinct CDR3 sequences, roughly 14% of which occur a single time. About 4% of the sample is in the top ten clones.

This clonotype was detected many times. Its antigen remains undetermined. Nothing much larger sits one base from this clone, and base qualities are not available. Moderately to severely active disease, a Clinical Activity Score of at least 3, a NOSPECS grade of at least 4, and a duration under 3 months were present in ophthalmopathy patients. The study excluded patients with uncontrolled infections, other autoimmune diseases, pregnancy or lactation. Diagnoses relied on clinical symptoms, serum thyroxine and TRAb, thyroid ultrasound and orbital computed tomography. PBMCs were separated from 10 ml of fresh peripheral blood using Ficoll-Paque density gradient centrifugation. Trizol reagent was used to extract total RNA, and RNA quality was then checked on an Agilent 2100 Bioanalyzer.

The receptor was isolated from a woman aged 35 to 49 with Graves' ophthalmopathy. This receptor chain uses TRBV12-3 or TRBV12-4 and TRBJ2-7; possibly the D gene is TRBD1, per 5 matching bases. Sequences were obtained from blood. In nucleotide form, the sequence is TGTGCCAGCAGCAAACAGGAGTTTCGTTTTAATGAGCAGTACTTC. It translates as CASSKQEFRFNEQYF.